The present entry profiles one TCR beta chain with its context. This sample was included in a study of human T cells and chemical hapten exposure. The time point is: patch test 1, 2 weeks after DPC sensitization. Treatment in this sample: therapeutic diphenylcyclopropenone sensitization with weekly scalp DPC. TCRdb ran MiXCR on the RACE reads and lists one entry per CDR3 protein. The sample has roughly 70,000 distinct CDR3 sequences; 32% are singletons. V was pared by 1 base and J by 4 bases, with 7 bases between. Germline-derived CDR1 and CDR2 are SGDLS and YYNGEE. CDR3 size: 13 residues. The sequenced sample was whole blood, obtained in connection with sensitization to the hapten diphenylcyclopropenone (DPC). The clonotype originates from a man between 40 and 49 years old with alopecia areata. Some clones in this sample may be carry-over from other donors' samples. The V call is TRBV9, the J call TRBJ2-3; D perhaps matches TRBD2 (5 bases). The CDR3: CASSVSGSDTQYF. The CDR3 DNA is TGTGCCAGCAGCGTATCGGGGTCAGATACGCAGTATTTT.